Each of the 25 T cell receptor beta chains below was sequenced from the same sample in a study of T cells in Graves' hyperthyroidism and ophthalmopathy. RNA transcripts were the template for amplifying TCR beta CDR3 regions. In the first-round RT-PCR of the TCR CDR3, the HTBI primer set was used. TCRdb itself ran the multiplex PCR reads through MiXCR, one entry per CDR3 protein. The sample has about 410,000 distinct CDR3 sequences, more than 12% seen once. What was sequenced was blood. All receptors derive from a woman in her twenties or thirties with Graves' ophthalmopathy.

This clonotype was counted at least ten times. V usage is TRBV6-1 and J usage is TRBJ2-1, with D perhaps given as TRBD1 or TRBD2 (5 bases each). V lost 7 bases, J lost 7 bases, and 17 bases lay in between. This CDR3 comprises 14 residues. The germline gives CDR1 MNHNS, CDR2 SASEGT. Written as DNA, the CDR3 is TGTGCCAGCAAAACATGGGGCAGGGAGAATGAGCAGTTCTTC. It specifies CASKTWGRENEQFF.

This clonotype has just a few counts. The CDR3 bases are TGTGCCAGCAGCCAAGATCCTAGATCACCCCTCCACTTT. Protein sequence: CASSQDPRSPLHF. The V gene is TRBV14, the J gene TRBJ1-6; D is unresolved. V was clipped by 0 bases and J by 10 bases, with 7 bases between them. Germline lookup yields CDR1 SGHDN and CDR2 FVKESK. The CDR3 contains 13 residues.

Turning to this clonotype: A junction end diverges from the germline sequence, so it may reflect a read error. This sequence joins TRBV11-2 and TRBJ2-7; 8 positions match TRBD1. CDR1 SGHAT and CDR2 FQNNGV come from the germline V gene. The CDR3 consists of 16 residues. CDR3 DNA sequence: TGCGCCAGCAGCCAAGATGGTCGCAGGGGGCAGGGCGAGCAGTACTTC. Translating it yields CASSQDGRRGQGEQYF.

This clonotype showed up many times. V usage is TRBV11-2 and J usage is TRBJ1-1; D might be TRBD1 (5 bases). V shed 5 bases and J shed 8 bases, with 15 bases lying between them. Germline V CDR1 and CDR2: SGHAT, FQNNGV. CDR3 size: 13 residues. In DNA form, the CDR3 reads TGTGCCAGCAGCGTGGATGGGACGGCCGAAGCTTTCTTT. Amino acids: CASSVDGTAEAFF.

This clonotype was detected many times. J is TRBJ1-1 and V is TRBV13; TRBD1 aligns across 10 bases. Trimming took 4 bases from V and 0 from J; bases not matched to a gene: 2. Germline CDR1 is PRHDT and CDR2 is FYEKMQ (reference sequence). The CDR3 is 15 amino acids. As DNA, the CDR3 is TGTGCCAGCAGCTGGGACAGGGGACTGAACACTGAAGCTTTCTTT. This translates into CASSWDRGLNTEAFF.

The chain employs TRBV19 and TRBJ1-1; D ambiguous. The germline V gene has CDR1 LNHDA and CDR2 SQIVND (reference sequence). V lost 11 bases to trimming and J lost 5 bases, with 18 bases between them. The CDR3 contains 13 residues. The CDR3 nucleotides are TGTGCCTCACTGCCCGGGGTTGGGACTGAAGCTTTCTTT. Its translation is CASLPGVGTEAFF.

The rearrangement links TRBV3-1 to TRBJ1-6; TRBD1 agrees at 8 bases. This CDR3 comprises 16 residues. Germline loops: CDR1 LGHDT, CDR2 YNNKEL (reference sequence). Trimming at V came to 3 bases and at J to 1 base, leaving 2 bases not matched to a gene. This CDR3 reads CASSQNRGSYNSPLHF. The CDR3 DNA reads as TGTGCCAGCAGCCAGAACAGGGGGTCCTATAATTCACCCCTCCACTTT.

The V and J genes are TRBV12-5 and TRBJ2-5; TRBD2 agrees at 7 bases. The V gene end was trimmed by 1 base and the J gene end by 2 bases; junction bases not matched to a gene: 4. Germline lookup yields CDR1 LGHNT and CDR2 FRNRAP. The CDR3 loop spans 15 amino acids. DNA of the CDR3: TGTGCTAGTGGTTTGGGGGGGACTATACAAGAGACCCAGTACTTC. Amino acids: CASGLGGTIQETQYF. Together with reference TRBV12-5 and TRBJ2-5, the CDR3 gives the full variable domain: DARVTQTPRHKVTEMGQEVTMRCQPILGHNTVFWYRQTMMQGLELLAYFRNRAPLDDSGMPKDRFSAEMPDATLATLKIQPSEPRDSAVYFCASGLGGTIQETQYFGPGTRLLVL.

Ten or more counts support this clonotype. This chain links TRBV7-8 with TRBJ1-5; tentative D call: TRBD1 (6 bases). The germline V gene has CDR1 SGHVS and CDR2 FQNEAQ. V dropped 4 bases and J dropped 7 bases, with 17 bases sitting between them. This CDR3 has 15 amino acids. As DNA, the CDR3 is TGTGCCAGCAGCTACAGGCCAGGGGAAAGGCAGCCCCAGCATTTT. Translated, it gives CASSYRPGERQPQHF.

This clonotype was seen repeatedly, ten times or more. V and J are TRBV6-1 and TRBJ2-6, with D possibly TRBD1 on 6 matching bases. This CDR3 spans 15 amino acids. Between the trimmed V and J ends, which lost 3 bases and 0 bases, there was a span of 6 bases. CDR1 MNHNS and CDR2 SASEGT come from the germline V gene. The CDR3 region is CASSEDSSGANVLTF. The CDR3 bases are TGTGCCAGCAGTGAGGACAGCTCTGGGGCCAACGTCCTGACTTTC.

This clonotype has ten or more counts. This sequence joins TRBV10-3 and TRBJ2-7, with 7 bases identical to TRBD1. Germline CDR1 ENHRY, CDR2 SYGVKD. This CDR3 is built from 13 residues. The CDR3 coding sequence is TGTATCCGGAAAACAGGGGACCTATACGAGCAGTACTTC. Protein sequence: CIRKTGDLYEQYF.

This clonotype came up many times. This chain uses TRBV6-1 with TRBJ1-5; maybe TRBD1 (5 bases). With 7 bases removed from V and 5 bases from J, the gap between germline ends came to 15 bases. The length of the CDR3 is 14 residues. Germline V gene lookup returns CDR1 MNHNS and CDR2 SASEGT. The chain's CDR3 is CASNLAGRYQPQHF. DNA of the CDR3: TGTGCCAGCAACCTCGCAGGGCGGTATCAGCCCCAGCATTTT.

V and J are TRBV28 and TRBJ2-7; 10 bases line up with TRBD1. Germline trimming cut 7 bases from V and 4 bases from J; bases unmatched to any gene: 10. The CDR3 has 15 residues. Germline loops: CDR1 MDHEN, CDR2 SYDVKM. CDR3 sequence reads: CASIGRDRGLYEQYF. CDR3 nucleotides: TGTGCCAGCATTGGCCGGGACAGGGGTTTGTACGAGCAGTACTTC.

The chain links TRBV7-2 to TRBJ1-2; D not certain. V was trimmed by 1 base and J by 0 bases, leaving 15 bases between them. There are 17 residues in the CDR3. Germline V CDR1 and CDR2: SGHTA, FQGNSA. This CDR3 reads CASSLVGSPEANYGYTF. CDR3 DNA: TGTGCCAGCAGCTTAGTCGGGAGCCCTGAAGCTAACTATGGCTACACCTTC.

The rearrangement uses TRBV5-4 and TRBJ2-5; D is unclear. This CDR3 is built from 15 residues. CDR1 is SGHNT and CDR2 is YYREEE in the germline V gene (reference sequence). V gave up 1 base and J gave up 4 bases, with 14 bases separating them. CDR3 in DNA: TGTGCCAGCAGCTTGACCTCGGGTGGCAGAGAGACCCAGTACTTC. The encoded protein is CASSLTSGGRETQYF.

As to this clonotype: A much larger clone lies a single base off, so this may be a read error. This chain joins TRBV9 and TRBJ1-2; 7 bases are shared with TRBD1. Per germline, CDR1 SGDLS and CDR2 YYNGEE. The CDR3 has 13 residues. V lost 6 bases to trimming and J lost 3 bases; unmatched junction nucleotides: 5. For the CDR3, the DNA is TGTGCCAGCAACGAAACAGGGGACTATGGCTACACCTTC. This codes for CASNETGDYGYTF.

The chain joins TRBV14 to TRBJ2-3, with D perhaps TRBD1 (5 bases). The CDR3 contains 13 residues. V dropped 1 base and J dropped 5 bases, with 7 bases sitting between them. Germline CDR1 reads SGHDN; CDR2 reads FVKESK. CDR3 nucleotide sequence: TGTGCCAGCAGCCAAGTAACAGGAGATACGCAGTATTTT. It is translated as CASSQVTGDTQYF.

CDR3 bases: TGCAGCGTTGATGCTGGGCGTACCGGGGAGCTGTTTTTT. This encodes CSVDAGRTGELFF. The chain joins TRBV29-1 to TRBJ2-2; D is unclear. Germline V CDR1 and CDR2: SQVTM, ANQGSEA. Deletions cut 3 bases from V and 5 bases from J, with 10 bases between. This CDR3 region has 13 residues.

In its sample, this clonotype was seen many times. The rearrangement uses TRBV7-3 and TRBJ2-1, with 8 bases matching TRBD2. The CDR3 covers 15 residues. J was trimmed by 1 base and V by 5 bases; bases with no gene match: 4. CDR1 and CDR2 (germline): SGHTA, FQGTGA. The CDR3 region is CASSIGGASYNEQFF. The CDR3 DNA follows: TGTGCCAGCAGCATCGGGGGGGCTTCCTACAATGAGCAGTTCTTC.

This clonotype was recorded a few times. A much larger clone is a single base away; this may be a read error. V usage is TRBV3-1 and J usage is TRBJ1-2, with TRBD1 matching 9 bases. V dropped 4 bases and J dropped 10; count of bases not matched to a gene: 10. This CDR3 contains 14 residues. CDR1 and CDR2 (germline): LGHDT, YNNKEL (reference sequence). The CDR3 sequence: CASSPEQGASDYTF. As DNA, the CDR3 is TGTGCCAGCAGCCCGGAACAGGGGGCATCTGACTACACCTTC. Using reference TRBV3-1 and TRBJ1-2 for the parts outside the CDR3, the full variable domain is DTAVSQTPKYLVTQMGNDKSIKCEQNLGHDTMYWYKQDSKKFLKIMFSYNNKELIINETVPNRFSPKSPDKAHLNLHINSLELGDSAVYFCASSPEQGASDYTFGSGTRLTVV.

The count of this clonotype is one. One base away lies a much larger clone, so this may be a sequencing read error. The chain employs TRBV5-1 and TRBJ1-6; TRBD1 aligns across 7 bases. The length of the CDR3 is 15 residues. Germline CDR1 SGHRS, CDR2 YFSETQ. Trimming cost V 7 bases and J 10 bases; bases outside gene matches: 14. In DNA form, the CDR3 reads TGCGCCAGCCGCCCTGGGGTACAGGGGACATCACCCCTCCACTTT. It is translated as CASRPGVQGTSPLHF. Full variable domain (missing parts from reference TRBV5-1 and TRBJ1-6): KAGVTQTPRYLIKTRGQQVTLSCSPISGHRSVSWYQQTPGQGLQFLFEYFSETQRNKGNFPGRFSGRQFSNSRSEMNVSTLELGDSALYLCASRPGVQGTSPLHFGNGTRLTVT.

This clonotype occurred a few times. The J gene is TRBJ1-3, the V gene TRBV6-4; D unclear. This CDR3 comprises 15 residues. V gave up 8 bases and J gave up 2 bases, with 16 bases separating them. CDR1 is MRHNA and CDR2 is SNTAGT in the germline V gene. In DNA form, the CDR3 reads TGTGCCAGCCGCCCGGTTCGTCAGACTGGAAACACCATATATTTT. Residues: CASRPVRQTGNTIYF.

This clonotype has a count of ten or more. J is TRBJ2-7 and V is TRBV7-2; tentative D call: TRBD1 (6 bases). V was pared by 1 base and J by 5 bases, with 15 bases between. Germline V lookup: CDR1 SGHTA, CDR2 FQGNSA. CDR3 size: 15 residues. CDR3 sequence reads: CASSLVGRGVNEQYF. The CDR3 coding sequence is TGTGCCAGCAGCTTAGTTGGCAGGGGTGTTAACGAGCAGTACTTC. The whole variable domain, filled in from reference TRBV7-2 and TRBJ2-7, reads GAGVSQSPSNKVTEKGKDVELRCDPISGHTALYWYRQSLGQGLEFLIYFQGNSAPDKSGLPSDRFSAERTGGSVSTLTIQRTQQEDSAVYLCASSLVGRGVNEQYFGPGTRLTVT.

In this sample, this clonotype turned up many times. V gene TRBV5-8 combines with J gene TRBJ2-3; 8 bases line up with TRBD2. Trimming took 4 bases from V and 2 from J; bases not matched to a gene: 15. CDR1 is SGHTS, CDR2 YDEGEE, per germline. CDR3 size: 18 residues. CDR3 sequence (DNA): TGTGCCAGCAGCCCCACCCCCTACGCGGGGGGTACCACAGATACGCAGTATTTT. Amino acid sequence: CASSPTPYAGGTTDTQYF.

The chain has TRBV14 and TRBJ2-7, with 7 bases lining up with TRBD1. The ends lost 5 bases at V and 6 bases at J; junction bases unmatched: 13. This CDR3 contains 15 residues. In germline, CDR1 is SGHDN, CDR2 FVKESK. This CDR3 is CASSSNRGPLREQYF. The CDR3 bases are TGTGCCAGCAGCTCAAACAGGGGCCCCCTCCGCGAGCAGTACTTC.